The present T cell receptor beta chain was sequenced within a study of T-cell memory formation after mild COVID-19. Study-wide context: Clusters were largely donor specific.

TCRdb re-derived calls from the 5' RACE reads in MiXCR, one entry per CDR3 protein. The profile covers under 400,000 distinct CDR3 sequences, with approximately 27% appearing a single time and roughly 13% taken by the ten largest. This clonotype was seen only a few times. The antigen is undetermined. Study results and limitations: Most CD4+ clones that shrank were in CM and EM, while CD8+ ones turned up in EMRA. Specificity for SARS-CoV-2 was not confirmed among the second-wave clones peaking on day 37.

This TCR came from an adult woman who had mild COVID-19 (a few samples of this study predate the infection). Cell type and time point are not known. Sequencing was performed on PBMCs or a T cell subset sorted from them (not recorded which).

CDR3 sequence: CASIRTGVTNTQYF. CDR3 in DNA: TGTGCCAGCATCAGGACAGGGGTCACGAATACGCAGTATTTT. The rearrangement joins TRBV2 to TRBJ2-3; 9 bases align to TRBD1. Germline V gives CDR1 SNHLY, CDR2 FYNNEI. The CDR3 contains 14 residues. The junction had 9 bases not matched to a gene; V was cut back by 7 bases and J by 7 bases.